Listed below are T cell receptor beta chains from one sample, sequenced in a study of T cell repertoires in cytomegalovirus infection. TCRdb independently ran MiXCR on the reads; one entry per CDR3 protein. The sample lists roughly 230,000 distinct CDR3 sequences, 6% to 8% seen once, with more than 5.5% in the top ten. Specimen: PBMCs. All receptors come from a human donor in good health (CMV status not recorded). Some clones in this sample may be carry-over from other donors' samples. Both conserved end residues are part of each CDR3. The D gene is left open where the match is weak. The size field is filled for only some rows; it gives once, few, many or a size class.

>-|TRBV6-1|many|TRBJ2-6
TGTGCCAGCGGGGGCCTATCTGGGGCCAACGTCCTGACTTTC
CASGGLSGANVLTF
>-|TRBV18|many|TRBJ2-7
TGTGCCAGCTCACCACCTGGGTTTTCACAACCTTACGAGCAGTACTTC
CASSPPGFSQPYEQYF
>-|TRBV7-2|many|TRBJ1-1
TGTGCCAGCAGCCTCCCCCCGCCGGGGAACACTGAAGCTTTCTTT
CASSLPPPGNTEAFF
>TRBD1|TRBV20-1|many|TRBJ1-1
TGCAGTGCTAGAGAACGGACAGGGGGGAACACTGAAGCTTTCTTT
CSARERTGGNTEAFF
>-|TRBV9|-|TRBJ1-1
TGTGCCAGCAGCGCGCCAGGTAGCACTGAAGCTTTCTTT
CASSAPGSTEAFF
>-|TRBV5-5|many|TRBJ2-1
TGTGCCAGCAGCTTGGAGGGCGGGCCCCAGGAAGAGCAGTTCTTC
CASSLEGGPQEEQFF
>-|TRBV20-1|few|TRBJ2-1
TGCAGTGCTAGACTAAGTGATGAGCAGTTCTTC
CSARLSDEQFF
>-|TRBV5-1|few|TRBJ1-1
TGCGCCAGCAGCTTGGATGGCAACGCGAACACTGAAGCTTTCTTT
CASSLDGNANTEAFF
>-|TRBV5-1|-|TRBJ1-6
TGCGCCAGCAGCTTGTACGGAGATAATTCACCCCTCCACTTT
CASSLYGDNSPLHF
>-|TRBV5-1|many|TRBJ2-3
TGCGCCAGCAGCCCATCATCCTGGGTGACAGATACGCAGTATTTT
CASSPSSWVTDTQYF
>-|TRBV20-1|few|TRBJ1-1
TGCAGTGCTAGATGGTTCGGCCGGGAAACGCCTGAAGCTTTCTTT
CSARWFGRETPEAFF
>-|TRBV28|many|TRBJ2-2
TGTGCCAGCAGTACACAGGGAGCGAACACCGGGGAGCTGTTTTTT
CASSTQGANTGELFF
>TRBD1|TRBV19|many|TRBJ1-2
TGTGCCAGTATCTCGTCCCGGGACAGTGGCGATGGCTACACCTTC
CASISSRDSGDGYTF
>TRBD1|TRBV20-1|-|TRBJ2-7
TGCAGTGCGGGCCGCAGGACAGGGAACTACGAGCAGTACTTC
CSAGRRTGNYEQYF
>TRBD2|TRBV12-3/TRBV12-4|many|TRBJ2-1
TGTGCCAGCAGTCCCCTAGGGGAGCGGGGGGCTAATGAGCAGTTCTTC
CASSPLGERGANEQFF
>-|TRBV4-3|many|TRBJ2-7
TGCGCCAGCAGCCAGCGGGTCGGGTACGAGCAGTACTTC
CASSQRVGYEQYF
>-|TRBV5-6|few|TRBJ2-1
TGTGCCAGCAGCTCCGCTGGAGCGGAACCCTACAATGAGCAGTTCTTC
CASSSAGAEPYNEQFF
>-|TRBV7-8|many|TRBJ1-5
TGTGCCAGCAGCTCTTACCCTAGGGAGCCCCAGCATTTT
CASSSYPREPQHF
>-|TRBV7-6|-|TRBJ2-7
TGTGCCAGCAGCTTGGGGCACAAAGTCTACGAGCAGTACTTC
CASSLGHKVYEQYF
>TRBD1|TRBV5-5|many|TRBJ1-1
TGTGCCAGCAGCTTGCTCGGACAGGGGGCAAGGAACACTGAAGCTTTCTTT
CASSLLGQGARNTEAFF
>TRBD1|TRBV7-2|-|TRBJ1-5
TGTGCCAGCAGCAGGGCCGGGACAGCTAATCAGCCCCAGCATTTT
CASSRAGTANQPQHF
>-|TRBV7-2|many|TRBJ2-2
TGTGCCAGCAGCTTAACTTTATCTCCCACCGGGGAGCTGTTTTTT
CASSLTLSPTGELFF
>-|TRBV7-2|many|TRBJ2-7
TGTGCCAGCAGCTTAGCCCGGGCGGGGCAGGAGCAGTACTTC
CASSLARAGQEQYF
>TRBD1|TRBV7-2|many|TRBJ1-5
TGTGCCAGCAGCAAACAACAGGGGGATCAGCCCCAGCATTTT
CASSKQQGDQPQHF
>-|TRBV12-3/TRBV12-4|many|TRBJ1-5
TGTGCCAGCAGTTACGCTAGCAATCAGCCCCAGCATTTT
CASSYASNQPQHF
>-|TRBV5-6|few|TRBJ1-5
TGTGCCAGCAGCTTGGAAGGGGGTTGGGATCAGCCCCAGCATTTT
CASSLEGGWDQPQHF
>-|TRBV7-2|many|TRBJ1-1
TGTGCCAGCAAGCCCAGCATGCGGGACACTGAAGCTTTCTTT
CASKPSMRDTEAFF
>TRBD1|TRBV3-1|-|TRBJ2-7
TGTGCCAGCAGCCATGTCAGACAGGGCGAGACCTACGAGCAGTACTTC
CASSHVRQGETYEQYF
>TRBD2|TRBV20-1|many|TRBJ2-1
TGCAGTGCTAGAGGGGCTCGACTAGCGGGACGAATTGAGCAGTTCTTC
CSARGARLAGRIEQFF
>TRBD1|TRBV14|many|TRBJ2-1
TGTGCCAGCAGCCGGGACAGGGGACCAAATGAGCAGTTCTTC
CASSRDRGPNEQFF
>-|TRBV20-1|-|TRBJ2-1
TGCAGTGCTAGAGTAGGGGTCAGCTCCTACAATGAGCAGTTCTTC
CSARVGVSSYNEQFF
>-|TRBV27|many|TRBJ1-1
TGTGCCAGCACTTCCCGATTGGACACCTGGAACACTGAAGCTTTCTTT
CASTSRLDTWNTEAFF
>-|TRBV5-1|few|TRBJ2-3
TGCGCCAGCAGCTTGGGTGATGTGACGGATACGCAGTATTTT
CASSLGDVTDTQYF
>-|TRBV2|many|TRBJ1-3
TGTGCCAGCAGCCGGGACATCTCTGGAAACACCATATATTTT
CASSRDISGNTIYF
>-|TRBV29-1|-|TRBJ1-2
TGCAGCACAGCCCCGAGAGGCTGGGACTATGGCTACACCTTC
CSTAPRGWDYGYTF
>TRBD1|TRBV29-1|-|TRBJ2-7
TGCAGCGTTAACAGGGGGCCGGTGGCTAACGAGCAGTACTTC
CSVNRGPVANEQYF
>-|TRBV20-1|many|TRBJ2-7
TGCAGTGCTAGTGGGGGTCCCCTCATCGACGAGCAGTACTTC
CSASGGPLIDEQYF
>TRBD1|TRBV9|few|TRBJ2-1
TGTGCCAGCAGCGTAGCCCCCGGGACAGGGGTGAGTGAGCAGTTCTTC
CASSVAPGTGVSEQFF
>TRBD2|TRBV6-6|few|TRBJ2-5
TGTGCCAGCAGCCCGCCCGGGACTAGTCAAGAGACCCAGTACTTC
CASSPPGTSQETQYF
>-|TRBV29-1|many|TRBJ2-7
TGCAGCGTCCTACAGGATTCCTACGAGCAGTACTTC
CSVLQDSYEQYF
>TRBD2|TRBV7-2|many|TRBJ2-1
TGTGCCAGCAGCCCGTCACTAGCGGGGGCCTACAATGAGCAGTTCTTC
CASSPSLAGAYNEQFF
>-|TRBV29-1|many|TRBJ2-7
TGCAGCGTTGAAAGATATGGGGGCGCCTACGAGCAGTACTTC
CSVERYGGAYEQYF
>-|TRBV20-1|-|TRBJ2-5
TGCAGTGCTAGAGATCTTCAGGTGGGCGGGACCCAGTACTTC
CSARDLQVGGTQYF
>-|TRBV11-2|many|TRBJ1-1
TGTGCCAGTATTTACCGAGGGGCACCCGGCGAAGCTTTCTTT
CASIYRGAPGEAFF
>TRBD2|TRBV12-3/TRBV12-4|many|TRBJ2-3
TGTGCCAGCAGTCCAGGGACTACCGGCACAGATACGCAGTATTTT
CASSPGTTGTDTQYF
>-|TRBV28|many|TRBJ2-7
TGTGCCAGCAGCAGGCTGTTGGTCCACGAGCAGTACTTC
CASSRLLVHEQYF
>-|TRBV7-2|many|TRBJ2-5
TGTGCCAGCAGCTTGGACGGGGGGCATGGGGAGACCCAGTACTTC
CASSLDGGHGETQYF
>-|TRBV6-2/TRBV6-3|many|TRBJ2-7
TGTGCCAGCAGCTCCTATAGGCTACAAGGGGGCTACGAGCAGTACTTC
CASSSYRLQGGYEQYF
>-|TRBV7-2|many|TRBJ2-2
TGTGCCAGCAGCTTAGCGTGGACCGGGGAGCTGTTTTTT
CASSLAWTGELFF
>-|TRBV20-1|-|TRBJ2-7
TGCAGTGCTAGAAGGAGCAGCTCCTACGAGCAGTACTTC
CSARRSSSYEQYF
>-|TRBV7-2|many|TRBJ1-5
TGTGCCAGCAGCCAGCAGGGAGGAAGCCAGCCCCAGCATTTT
CASSQQGGSQPQHF
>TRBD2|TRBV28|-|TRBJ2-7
TGTGCCTCCCAAAAACGGACTAGCGGGACACTTAGCTCCTACGAGCAGTACTTC
CASQKRTSGTLSSYEQYF
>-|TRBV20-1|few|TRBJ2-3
TGCAGTGCTTCCGCCCCTCGGGAGAGCACAGATACGCAGTATTTT
CSASAPRESTDTQYF
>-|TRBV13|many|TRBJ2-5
TGTGCCAGCAGCTTTAGGGACCTTCAAGAGACCCAGTACTTC
CASSFRDLQETQYF
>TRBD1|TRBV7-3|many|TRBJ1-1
TGTGCCAGCAGCTGGGCAGGGGGTTCCACTGAAGCTTTCTTT
CASSWAGGSTEAFF
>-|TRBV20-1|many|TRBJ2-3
TGCAGTGCTAGAGAGGCGGGGGCCTACACAGATACGCAGTATTTT
CSAREAGAYTDTQYF
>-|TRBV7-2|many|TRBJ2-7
TGTGCCAGCAGCTTAGGTAGGAGAATCTACGAGCAGTACTTC
CASSLGRRIYEQYF
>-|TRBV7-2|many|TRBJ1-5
TGTGCCAGCAGTCAGGGCGGGGGGCAGGGGAATCAGCCCCAGCATTTT
CASSQGGGQGNQPQHF